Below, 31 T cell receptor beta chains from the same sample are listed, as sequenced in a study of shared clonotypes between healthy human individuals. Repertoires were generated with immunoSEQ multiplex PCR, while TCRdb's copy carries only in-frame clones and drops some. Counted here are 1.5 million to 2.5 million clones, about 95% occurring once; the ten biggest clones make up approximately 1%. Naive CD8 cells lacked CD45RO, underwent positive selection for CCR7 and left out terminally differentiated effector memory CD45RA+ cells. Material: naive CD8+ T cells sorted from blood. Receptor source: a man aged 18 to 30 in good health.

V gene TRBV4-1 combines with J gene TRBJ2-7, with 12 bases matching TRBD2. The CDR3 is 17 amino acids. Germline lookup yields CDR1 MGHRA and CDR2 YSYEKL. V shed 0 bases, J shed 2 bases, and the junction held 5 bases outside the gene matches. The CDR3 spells CASSQDVASGGAYEQYF. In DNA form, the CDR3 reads TGCGCCAGCAGCCAAGACGTGGCTAGCGGGGGGGCCTACGAGCAGTACTTC.

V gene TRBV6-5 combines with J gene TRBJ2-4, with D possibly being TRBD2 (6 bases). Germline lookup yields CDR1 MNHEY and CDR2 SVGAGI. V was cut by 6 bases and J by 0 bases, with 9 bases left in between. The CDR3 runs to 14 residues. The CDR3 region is CASSPGLAKNIQYF. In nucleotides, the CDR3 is TGTGCCAGCAGCCCGGGACTAGCCAAAAACATTCAGTACTTC.

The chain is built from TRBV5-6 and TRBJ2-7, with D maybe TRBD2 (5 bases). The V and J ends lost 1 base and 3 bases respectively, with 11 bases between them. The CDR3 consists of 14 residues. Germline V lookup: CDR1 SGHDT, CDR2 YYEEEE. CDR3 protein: CASSLPGEHYEQYF. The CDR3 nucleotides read TGTGCCAGCAGCTTGCCTGGGGAGCACTACGAGCAGTACTTC.

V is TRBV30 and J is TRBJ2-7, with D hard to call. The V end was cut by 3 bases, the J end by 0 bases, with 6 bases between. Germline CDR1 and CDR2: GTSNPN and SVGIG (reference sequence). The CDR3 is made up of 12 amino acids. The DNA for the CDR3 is TGTGCCTGGAGCGCAGTCTCCTACGAGCAGTACTTC. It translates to CAWSAVSYEQYF.

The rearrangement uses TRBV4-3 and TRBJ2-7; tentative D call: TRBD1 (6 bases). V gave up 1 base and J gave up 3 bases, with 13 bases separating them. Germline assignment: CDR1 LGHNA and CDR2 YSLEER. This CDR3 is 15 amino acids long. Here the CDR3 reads CASSQVIGQYYEQYF. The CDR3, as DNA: TGCGCCAGCAGCCAAGTAATCGGACAGTACTACGAGCAGTACTTC.

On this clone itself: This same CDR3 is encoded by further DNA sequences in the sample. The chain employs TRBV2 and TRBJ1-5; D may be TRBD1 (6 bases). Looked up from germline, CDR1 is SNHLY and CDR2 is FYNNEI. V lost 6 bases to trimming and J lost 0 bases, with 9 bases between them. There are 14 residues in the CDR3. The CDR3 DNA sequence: TGTGCCAGCAGAACAGGGTTTAGCAATCAGCCCCAGCATTTT. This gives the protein CASRTGFSNQPQHF. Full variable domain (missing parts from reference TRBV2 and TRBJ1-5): EPEVTQTPSHQVTQMGQEVILRCVPISNHLYFYWYRQILGQKVEFLVSFYNNEISEKSEIFDDQFSVERPDGSNFTLKIRSTKLEDSAMYFCASRTGFSNQPQHFGDGTRLSIL.

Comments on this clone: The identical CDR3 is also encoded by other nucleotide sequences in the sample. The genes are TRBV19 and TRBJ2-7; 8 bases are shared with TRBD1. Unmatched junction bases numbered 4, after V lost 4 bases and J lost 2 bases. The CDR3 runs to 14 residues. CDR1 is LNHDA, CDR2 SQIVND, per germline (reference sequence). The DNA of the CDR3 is TGTGCCAGTAGTACAGGACAGGGCGCCTACGAGCAGTACTTC. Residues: CASSTGQGAYEQYF.

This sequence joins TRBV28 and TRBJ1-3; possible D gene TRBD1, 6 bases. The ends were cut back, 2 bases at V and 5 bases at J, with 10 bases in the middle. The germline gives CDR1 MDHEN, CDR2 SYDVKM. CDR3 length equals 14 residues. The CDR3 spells CASSLRTARNTIYF. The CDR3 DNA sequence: TGTGCCAGCAGTTTACGGACAGCGAGAAACACCATATATTTT.

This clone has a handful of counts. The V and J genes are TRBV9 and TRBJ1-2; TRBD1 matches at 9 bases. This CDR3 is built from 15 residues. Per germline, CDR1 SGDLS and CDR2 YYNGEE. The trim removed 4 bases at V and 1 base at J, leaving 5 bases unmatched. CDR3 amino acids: CASSLQGAGNYGYTF. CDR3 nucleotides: TGTGCCAGCAGCCTACAGGGGGCGGGTAACTATGGCTACACCTTC.

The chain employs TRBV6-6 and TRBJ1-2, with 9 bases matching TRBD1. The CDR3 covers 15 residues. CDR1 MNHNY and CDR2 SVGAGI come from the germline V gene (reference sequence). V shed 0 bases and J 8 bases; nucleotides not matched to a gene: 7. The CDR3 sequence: CASSYSNRGLDGYTF. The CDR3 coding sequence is TGTGCCAGCAGTTACTCGAACAGGGGGCTGGACGGCTACACCTTC.

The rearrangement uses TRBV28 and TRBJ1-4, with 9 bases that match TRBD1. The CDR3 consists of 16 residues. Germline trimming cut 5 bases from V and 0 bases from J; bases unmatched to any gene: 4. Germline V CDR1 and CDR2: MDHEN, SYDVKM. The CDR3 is CASSPRTGATNEKLFF. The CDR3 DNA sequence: TGTGCCAGCAGTCCCCGGACAGGGGCAACTAATGAAAAACTGTTTTTT.

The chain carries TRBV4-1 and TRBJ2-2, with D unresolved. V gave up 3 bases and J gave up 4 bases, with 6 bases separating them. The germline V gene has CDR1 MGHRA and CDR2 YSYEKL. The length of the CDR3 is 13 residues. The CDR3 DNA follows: TGCGCCAGCAGCCAGGCCATCACCGGGGAGCTGTTTTTT. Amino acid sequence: CASSQAITGELFF.

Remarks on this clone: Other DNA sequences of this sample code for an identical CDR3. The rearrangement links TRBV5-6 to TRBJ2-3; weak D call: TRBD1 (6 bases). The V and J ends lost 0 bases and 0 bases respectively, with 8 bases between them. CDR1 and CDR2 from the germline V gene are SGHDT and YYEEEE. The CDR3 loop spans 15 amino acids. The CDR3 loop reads CASSLGGGSTDTQYF. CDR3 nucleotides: TGTGCCAGCAGCTTGGGTGGGGGCAGCACAGATACGCAGTATTTT. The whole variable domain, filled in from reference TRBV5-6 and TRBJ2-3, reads DAGVTQSPTHLIKTRGQQVTLRCSPKSGHDTVSWYQQALGQGPQFIFQYYEEEERQRGNFPDRFSGHQFPNYSSELNVNALLLGDSALYLCASSLGGGSTDTQYFGPGTRLTVL.

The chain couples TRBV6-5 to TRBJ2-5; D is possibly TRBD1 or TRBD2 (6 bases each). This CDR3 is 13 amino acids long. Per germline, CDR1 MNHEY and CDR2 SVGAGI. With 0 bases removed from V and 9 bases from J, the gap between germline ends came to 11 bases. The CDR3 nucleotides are TGTGCCAGCAGTTACTCGATAGGGGGGCCCCAGTACTTC. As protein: CASSYSIGGPQYF.

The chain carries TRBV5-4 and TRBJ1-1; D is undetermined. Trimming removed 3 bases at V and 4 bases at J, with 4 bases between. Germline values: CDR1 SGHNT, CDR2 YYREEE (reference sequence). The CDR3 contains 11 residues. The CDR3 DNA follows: TGTGCCAGCAGCTCGACCACTGAAGCTTTCTTT. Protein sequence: CASSSTTEAFF.

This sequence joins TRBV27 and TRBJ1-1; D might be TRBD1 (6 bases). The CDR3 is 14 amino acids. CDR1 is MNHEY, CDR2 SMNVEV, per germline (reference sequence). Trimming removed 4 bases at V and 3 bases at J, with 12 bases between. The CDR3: CASSSGGGHTEAFF. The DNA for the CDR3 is TGTGCCAGCAGTTCCGGAGGGGGGCACACTGAAGCTTTCTTT.

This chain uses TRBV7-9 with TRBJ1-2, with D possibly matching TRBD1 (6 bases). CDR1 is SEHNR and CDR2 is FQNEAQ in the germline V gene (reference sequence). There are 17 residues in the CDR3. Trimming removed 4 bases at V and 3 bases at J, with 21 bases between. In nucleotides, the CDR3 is TGTGCCAGCAGCTCCCTGGAGGGGGGCGAGAGGTACTATGGCTACACCTTC. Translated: CASSSLEGGERYYGYTF.

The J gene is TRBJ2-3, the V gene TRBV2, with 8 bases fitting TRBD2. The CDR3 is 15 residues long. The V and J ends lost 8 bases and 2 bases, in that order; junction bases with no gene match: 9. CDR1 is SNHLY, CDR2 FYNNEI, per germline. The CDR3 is CASLPGTRNTDTQYF. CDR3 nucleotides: TGTGCCAGCCTACCGGGGACTAGAAACACAGATACGCAGTATTTT.

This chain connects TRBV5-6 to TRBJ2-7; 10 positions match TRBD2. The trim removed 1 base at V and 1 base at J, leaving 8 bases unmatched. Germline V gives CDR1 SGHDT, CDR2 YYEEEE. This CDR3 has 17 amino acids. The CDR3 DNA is TGTGCCAGCAGCTTGAAGTTAGCGGGGGGTATATCCTACGAGCAGTACTTC. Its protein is CASSLKLAGGISYEQYF.

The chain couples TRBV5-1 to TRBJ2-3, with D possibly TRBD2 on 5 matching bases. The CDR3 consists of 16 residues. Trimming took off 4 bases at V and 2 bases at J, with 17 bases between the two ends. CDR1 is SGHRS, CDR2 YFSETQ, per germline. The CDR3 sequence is CASSAGESPNTDTQYF. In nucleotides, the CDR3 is TGCGCCAGCAGCGCCGGGGAGAGTCCCAACACAGATACGCAGTATTTT.

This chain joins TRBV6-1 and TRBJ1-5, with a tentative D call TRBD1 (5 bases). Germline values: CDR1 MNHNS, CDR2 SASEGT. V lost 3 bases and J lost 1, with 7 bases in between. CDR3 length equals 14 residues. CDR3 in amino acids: CASSDGGSNQPQHF. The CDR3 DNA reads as TGTGCCAGCAGTGATGGGGGGAGCAATCAGCCCCAGCATTTT.

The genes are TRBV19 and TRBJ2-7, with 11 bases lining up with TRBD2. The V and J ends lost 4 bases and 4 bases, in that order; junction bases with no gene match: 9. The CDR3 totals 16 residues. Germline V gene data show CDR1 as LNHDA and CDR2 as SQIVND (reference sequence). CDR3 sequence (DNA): TGTGCCAGTAGTACCTTAGCGGGAGGGCCTGGGTACGAGCAGTACTTC. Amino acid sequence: CASSTLAGGPGYEQYF.

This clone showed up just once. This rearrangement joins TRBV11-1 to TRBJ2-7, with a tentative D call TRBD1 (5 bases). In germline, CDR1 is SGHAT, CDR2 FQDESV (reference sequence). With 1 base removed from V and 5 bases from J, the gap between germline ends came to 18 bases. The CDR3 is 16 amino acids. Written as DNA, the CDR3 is TGTGCCAGCAGCTTAGGGTGGGCCACAGGTATCGACGAGCAGTACTTC. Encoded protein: CASSLGWATGIDEQYF.

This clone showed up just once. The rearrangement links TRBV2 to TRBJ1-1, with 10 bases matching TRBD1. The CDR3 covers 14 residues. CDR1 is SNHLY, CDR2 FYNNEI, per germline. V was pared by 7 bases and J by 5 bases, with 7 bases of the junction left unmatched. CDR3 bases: TGTGCCAGCATGTGGACAGGGGGAGCAACTGAAGCTTTCTTT. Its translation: CASMWTGGATEAFF.

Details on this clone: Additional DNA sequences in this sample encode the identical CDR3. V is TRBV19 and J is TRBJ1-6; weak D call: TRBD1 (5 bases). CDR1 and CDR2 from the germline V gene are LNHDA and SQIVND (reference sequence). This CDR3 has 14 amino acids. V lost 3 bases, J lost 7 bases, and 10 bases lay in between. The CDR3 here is CASSIGGGNSPLHF. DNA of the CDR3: TGTGCCAGTAGTATTGGCGGGGGAAATTCACCCCTCCACTTT.

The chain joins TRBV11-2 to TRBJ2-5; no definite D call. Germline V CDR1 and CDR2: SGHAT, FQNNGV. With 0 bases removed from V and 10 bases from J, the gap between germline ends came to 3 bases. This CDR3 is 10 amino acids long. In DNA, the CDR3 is TGTGCCAGCAGCTTAGAGCTCCAGTACTTC. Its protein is CASSLELQYF.

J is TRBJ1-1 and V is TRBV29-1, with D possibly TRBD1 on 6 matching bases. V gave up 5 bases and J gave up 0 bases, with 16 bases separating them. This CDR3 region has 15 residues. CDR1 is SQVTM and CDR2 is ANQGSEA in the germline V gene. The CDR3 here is CSVRGGEIMNTEAFF. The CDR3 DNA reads TGCAGCGTTAGGGGGGGGGAGATCATGAACACTGAAGCTTTCTTT.

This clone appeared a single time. The CDR3 sequence is CASGDGSYEQYF. CDR3 coding DNA: TGCGCCAGCGGGGACGGATCCTACGAGCAGTACTTC. The chain combines TRBV5-1 with TRBJ2-7; tentatively, D is TRBD1 or TRBD2 (5 bases each). With 7 bases removed from V and 1 base from J, the gap between germline ends came to 9 bases. The germline gives CDR1 SGHRS, CDR2 YFSETQ. This CDR3 contains 12 residues. Full variable domain (missing parts from reference TRBV5-1 and TRBJ2-7): KAGVTQTPRYLIKTRGQQVTLSCSPISGHRSVSWYQQTPGQGLQFLFEYFSETQRNKGNFPGRFSGRQFSNSRSEMNVSTLELGDSALYLCASGDGSYEQYFGPGTRLTVT.

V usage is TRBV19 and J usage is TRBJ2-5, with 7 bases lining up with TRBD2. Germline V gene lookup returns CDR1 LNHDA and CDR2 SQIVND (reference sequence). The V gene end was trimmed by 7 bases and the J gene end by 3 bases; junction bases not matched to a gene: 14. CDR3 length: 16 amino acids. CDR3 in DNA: TGTGCCAGTACCGATGGGGGGGAGGGCCTCGAAGAGACCCAGTACTTC. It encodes CASTDGGEGLEETQYF. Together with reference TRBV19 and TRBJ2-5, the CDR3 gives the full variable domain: DGGITQSPKYLFRKEGQNVTLSCEQNLNHDAMYWYRQDPGQGLRLIYYSQIVNDFQKGDIAEGYSVSREKKESFPLTVTSAQKNPTAFYLCASTDGGEGLEETQYFGPGTRLLVL.

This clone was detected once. CDR3 sequence reads: CASSLGVLADNEQFF. The CDR3 DNA is TGTGCCAGCAGCTTAGGGGTCTTAGCGGACAATGAGCAGTTCTTC. The chain employs TRBV7-9 and TRBJ2-1; possibly TRBD2 for D (6 bases). Germline assignment: CDR1 SEHNR and CDR2 FQNEAQ (reference sequence). Trimming stripped 1 base from V and 5 bases from J, with 12 bases between. The CDR3 contains 15 residues.

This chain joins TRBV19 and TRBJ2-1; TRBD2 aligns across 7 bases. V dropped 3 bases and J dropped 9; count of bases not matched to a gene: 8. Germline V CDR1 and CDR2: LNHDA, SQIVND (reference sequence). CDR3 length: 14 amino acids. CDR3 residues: CASSIWQRDVEQFF. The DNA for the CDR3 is TGTGCCAGTAGTATTTGGCAGCGGGATGTTGAGCAGTTCTTC.